These 19 T cell receptor beta chains originate from one sample sequenced in a study of T-cell reconstitution after alpha-beta-depleted transplantation in children. Unique molecular identifiers tagged the TCRbeta library. TCRdb fed the PCR reads into MiXCR, producing one record per CDR3 protein. The sample includes a few hundred thousand distinct CDR3 sequences, over 20% of them seen just once. The sample was PBMCs, taken before TCRalphabeta/CD19-depleted stem cell transplant. These receptors were obtained from a boy younger than two with Wiskott-Aldrich syndrome, due to receive a stem cell transplant.

This clonotype has only a few counts. The rearrangement uses TRBV30 and TRBJ1-1; 7 positions agree with TRBD1. The CDR3 extends over 14 amino acids. The V segment lost 4 bases and the J segment 6 bases; nucleotides outside the gene matches: 11. The germline CDR1 and CDR2 sequences are GTSNPN and SVGIG (reference sequence). In DNA, the CDR3 is TGTGCCTGGAATCAGGGGGACCGGATGGCTGAAGCTTTCTTT. This gives the protein CAWNQGDRMAEAFF.

The J gene is TRBJ2-5, the V gene TRBV20-1; 13 nucleotides line up with TRBD2. Germline V gene data show CDR1 as DFQATT and CDR2 as SNEGSKA (reference sequence). The CDR3 sequence is 16 residues long. V shed 5 bases, J shed 0 bases, and the junction held 6 bases outside the gene matches. The DNA for the CDR3 is TGCAGTGCTGAGGGACTAGCGGGGAAGTACCAAGAGACCCAGTACTTC. Translating gives CSAEGLAGKYQETQYF.

V usage is TRBV15 and J usage is TRBJ2-1, with 11 bases that match TRBD2. Trimming at V came to 0 bases and at J to 4 bases, leaving 8 bases not matched to a gene. The length of the CDR3 is 18 residues. Germline CDR1 LNHNV, CDR2 YYDKDF (reference sequence). CDR3 region: CATSRDQLAGVWYNEQFF. The CDR3 DNA sequence: TGTGCCACCAGCAGAGATCAACTAGCGGGAGTATGGTACAATGAGCAGTTCTTC.

This clonotype occurred a few times. The V and J genes are TRBV4-1 and TRBJ2-1; TRBD2 agrees at 14 bases. The V gene's germline CDR1 is MGHRA and CDR2 YSYEKL. CDR3 length equals 18 residues. V dropped 6 bases and J dropped 4; count of bases not matched to a gene: 11. CDR3 coding DNA: TGCGCCAGCAGACCGGGACTAGCGGGAGAACGGCGTTACAATGAGCAGTTCTTC. Translating it yields CASRPGLAGERRYNEQFF.

This rearrangement joins TRBV5-5 to TRBJ1-3; D perhaps matches TRBD1 (5 bases). V lost 1 base and J lost 0, with 11 bases in between. The CDR3 consists of 16 residues. Germline CDR1 is SGHKS and CDR2 is YYEKEE (reference sequence). CDR3 DNA sequence: TGTGCCAGCAGCTTGCAGGACATGAGCTCTGGAAACACCATATATTTT. Its translation: CASSLQDMSSGNTIYF.

The chain is built from TRBV5-6 and TRBJ2-2; 11 bases map to TRBD1. CDR1 is SGHDT, CDR2 YYEEEE, per germline. The CDR3 totals 15 residues. The V gene end was trimmed by 5 bases and the J gene end by 6 bases; junction bases not matched to a gene: 6. The CDR3 region is CASSADRGLAGELFF. The CDR3 coding sequence is TGTGCCAGCAGTGCGGACAGGGGGCTTGCCGGGGAGCTGTTTTTT.

The J gene is TRBJ1-2, the V gene TRBV12-3 or TRBV12-4; D is unresolved. With 3 bases removed from V and 8 bases from J, the gap between germline ends came to 13 bases. The CDR3 has 13 residues. The CDR3, as DNA: TGTGCCAGCAGTTTGGTACGGATTGAGGGCTACACCTTC. Translated: CASSLVRIEGYTF.

The chain uses TRBV7-6 and TRBJ2-3, with 16 nucleotides matching TRBD2. The CDR3 contains 16 residues. The ends lost 5 bases at V and 2 bases at J; junction bases unmatched: 1. Germline V gives CDR1 SGHVS, CDR2 FNYEAQ. The CDR3 spells CASSGTSGRATDTQYF. The CDR3 DNA sequence: TGTGCCAGCAGCGGGACTAGCGGGAGGGCCACAGATACGCAGTATTTT.

This chain connects TRBV15 to TRBJ2-7; 10 nucleotides line up with TRBD2. The CDR3 totals 16 residues. V shed 3 bases and J 3 bases; nucleotides not matched to a gene: 8. The germline CDR1 and CDR2 sequences are LNHNV and YYDKDF (reference sequence). CDR3 protein: CATSRSRTSGFYEQYF. CDR3 DNA: TGTGCCACCAGCAGGTCCCGGACTAGCGGATTCTACGAGCAGTACTTC.

This clonotype was picked up many times. The chain carries TRBV5-1 and TRBJ2-5; a possible D gene is TRBD2 (5 bases). The CDR3 is 14 amino acids. In germline, CDR1 is SGHRS, CDR2 YFSETQ. The V end lost 4 bases, the J end lost 3 bases, and 13 bases lay between the germline ends. CDR3 coding DNA: TGCGCCAGCAGCCACCGAGGGATCAAAGAGACCCAGTACTTC. This codes for CASSHRGIKETQYF.

This chain joins TRBV29-1 and TRBJ2-2; no firm D call. CDR3 length equals 13 residues. Germline assignment: CDR1 SQVTM and CDR2 ANQGSEA. Trimming cost V 5 bases and J 2 bases, with 9 bases left between them. The CDR3 reads CSVHRTNTGELFF. The CDR3, as DNA: TGCAGCGTTCACAGAACCAACACCGGGGAGCTGTTTTTT.

The V gene is TRBV5-1, the J gene TRBJ2-4; 7 nucleotides align to TRBD1. This CDR3 comprises 14 residues. CDR1 and CDR2 (germline): SGHRS, YFSETQ. Germline trimming cut 4 bases from V and 7 bases from J; bases unmatched to any gene: 8. CDR3 nucleotide sequence: TGCGCCAGCAGCAACGGACAGGCTGGGAACATTCAGTACTTC. It codes for CASSNGQAGNIQYF.

V and J are TRBV12-3 or TRBV12-4 and TRBJ2-1; D unresolved. Trimming cost V 2 bases and J 0 bases, with 11 bases left between them. The CDR3 covers 16 residues. CDR3 DNA: TGTGCCAGCAGTTTACGTACGGGCAGCTCCTACAATGAGCAGTTCTTC. Its protein is CASSLRTGSSYNEQFF.

The table lists this clonotype with a few counts. The rearrangement uses TRBV29-1 and TRBJ2-1; the D is unclear. Germline values: CDR1 SQVTM, CDR2 ANQGSEA. V dropped 4 bases and J dropped 6 bases, with 10 bases sitting between them. This CDR3 contains 12 residues. CDR3 bases: TGCAGCGTTGGGACCAACGGCAATGAGCAGTTCTTC. It is translated as CSVGTNGNEQFF.

This clonotype was seen a handful of times. This rearrangement joins TRBV5-6 to TRBJ1-3; D is perhaps TRBD1 (5 bases). V was clipped by 0 bases and J by 2 bases, with 15 bases between them. Germline CDR1 SGHDT, CDR2 YYEEEE. This CDR3 has 17 amino acids. The CDR3 is CASSLGVRVAPGNTIYF. The CDR3, as DNA: TGTGCCAGCAGCTTGGGGGTCAGGGTTGCGCCTGGAAACACCATATATTTT.

V and J are TRBV7-2 and TRBJ2-1, with 12 positions matching TRBD2. The junction had 7 bases not matched to a gene; V was cut back by 0 bases and J by 1 base. This CDR3 is 19 amino acids long. The germline gives CDR1 SGHTA, CDR2 FQGNSA. For the CDR3, the DNA is TGTGCCAGCAGCTTAGCGACTAGCGGGGGACGAATATCCTACAATGAGCAGTTCTTC. Its protein product is CASSLATSGGRISYNEQFF.

In its sample, this clonotype was seen a few times. The chain couples TRBV6-1 to TRBJ2-3; 8 bases agree with TRBD1. This CDR3 is 15 amino acids long. With 3 bases clipped from V and 5 bases from J, the junction kept 7 bases outside the gene matches. Germline-derived CDR1 and CDR2 are MNHNS and SASEGT. The CDR3 region has the DNA TGTGCCAGCAGTGAGGGGCCAGGGGGCTTAGATACGCAGTATTTT. Translated: CASSEGPGGLDTQYF.

The chain has TRBV5-1 and TRBJ2-7; possibly TRBD2 for D (5 bases). Germline CDR1 is SGHRS and CDR2 is YFSETQ. V was shortened by 1 base and J by 6 bases, with 8 bases between the two germline ends. The CDR3 covers 12 residues. The CDR3: CASSLFRGEQYF. The CDR3 DNA follows: TGCGCCAGCAGCTTGTTCCGGGGCGAGCAGTACTTC.

This clonotype was counted between two and nine times. The chain joins TRBV14 to TRBJ2-1, with no clear D. The germline CDR1 and CDR2 sequences are SGHDN and FVKESK. This CDR3 is built from 14 residues. V lost 1 base and J 6 bases, leaving 10 bases between the germline ends. CDR3 sequence reads: CASSQAGDANEQFF. The CDR3 nucleotides are TGTGCCAGCAGCCAAGCCGGAGACGCCAATGAGCAGTTCTTC. Full variable domain (rest looked up from reference TRBV14 and TRBJ2-1): EAGVTQFPSHSVIEKGQTVTLRCDPISGHDNLYWYRRVMGKEIKFLLHFVKESKQDESGMPNNRFLAERTGGTYSTLKVQPAELEDSGVYFCASSQAGDANEQFFGPGTRLTVL.